Sequencing of this TCR beta chain was carried out in a study of blood T cells in healthy people across ages. Through a sample-barcoded 5' primer and a J-beta primer mix, a second PCR was run for roughly 6 to 12 cycles. Every cDNA was tagged by a template-switch adaptor with 12 random nucleotides. One entry per CDR3 protein results from TCRdb running MiXCR on the 5' RACE reads. The table includes 1.5 million to 2 million distinct CDR3 sequences, 28% detected once. The origin of this receptor is a woman younger than 45 in good health. The sequencing sample was made of blood.

CDR3 coding DNA: TGTGCCAGCAGACGAGGGGGGGACCTCACTGAAGCTTTCTTT. Encoded protein: CASRRGGDLTEAFF. This chain connects TRBV28 to TRBJ1-1; D perhaps matches TRBD1 (6 bases). CDR3 length: 14 residues. The V gene's germline CDR1 is MDHEN and CDR2 SYDVKM. Trimming pared 6 bases from V and 4 bases from J, leaving 15 bases between.